A single sample gave rise to the 22 T cell receptor beta chains below, sequenced in a study of neurological immune-mediated disorders. TCRdb itself ran the 5' RACE reads through MiXCR, one entry per CDR3 protein. The data show approximately 60,000 distinct CDR3 sequences, under 4.5% seen once. The sequenced sample consisted of PBMCs. All receptors come from a woman aged 30 to 39 with multiple sclerosis.

This clonotype was recorded many times. V and J are TRBV24-1 and TRBJ2-3; D is possibly TRBD2 (6 bases). Trimming took off 4 bases at V and 10 bases at J, with 14 bases between the two ends. This CDR3 region has 13 residues. Germline lookup yields CDR1 KGHDR and CDR2 SFDVKD. In DNA, the CDR3 is TGTGCCACCAGTGACTACCCGGGACTGTCGCAGTATTTT. This encodes CATSDYPGLSQYF.

This clonotype was seen repeatedly, ten times or more. The CDR3 spells CASSSGQSYTGELFF. CDR3 bases: TGTGCCAGCAGCTCGGGACAAAGCTATACCGGGGAGCTGTTTTTT. This chain uses TRBV7-8 with TRBJ2-2; TRBD1 is a possible D gene (6 bases). Germline V lookup: CDR1 SGHVS, CDR2 FQNEAQ. V lost 4 bases to trimming and J lost 5 bases, with 14 bases between them. The CDR3 sequence is 15 residues long.

The table lists this clonotype with many counts. The chain joins TRBV28 to TRBJ2-5; 10 bases align to TRBD1. Germline CDR1 is MDHEN and CDR2 is SYDVKM. J was trimmed by 1 base and V by 6 bases; bases with no gene match: 8. There are 16 residues in the CDR3. CDR3 protein: CASSPIGQGVQETQYF. The CDR3 nucleotides read TGTGCCAGCAGCCCGATCGGACAGGGGGTCCAAGAGACCCAGTACTTC.

In this sample, this clonotype turned up many times. The J gene is TRBJ2-3, the V gene TRBV10-3; D is unresolved. The germline gives CDR1 ENHRY, CDR2 SYGVKD. This CDR3 region has 16 residues. The V end lost 1 base, the J end lost 6 bases, and 17 bases lay between the germline ends. CDR3 protein: CAISELRTAQQDTQYF. The CDR3 coding sequence is TGTGCCATCAGTGAGTTAAGGACGGCACAACAGGATACGCAGTATTTT.

This clonotype was seen at least ten times. This rearrangement joins TRBV4-1 to TRBJ2-1, with TRBD2 matching 10 bases. The CDR3 covers 15 residues. The trim removed 3 bases at V and 9 bases at J, leaving 8 bases unmatched. CDR1 and CDR2 (germline): MGHRA, YSYEKL. The DNA for the CDR3 is TGCGCCAGCAGCCAGAGAAGCGGGGGGGGTAGTGAGCAGTTCTTC. Its translation is CASSQRSGGGSEQFF.

This clonotype was picked up many times. The chain uses TRBV3-1 and TRBJ2-5; D unresolved. The germline gives CDR1 LGHDT, CDR2 YNNKEL (reference sequence). Trimming cost V 1 base and J 2 bases, with 8 bases left between them. This CDR3 is 14 amino acids long. The chain's CDR3 is CASSQALSQETQYF. In nucleotides, the CDR3 is TGTGCCAGCAGCCAAGCGCTGAGTCAAGAGACCCAGTACTTC.

In regard to this clonotype: The final CDR3 position lacks the conserved phenylalanine or tryptophan, pointing to a likely read error. The CDR3 DNA sequence: TGTGCCAGCAACCCGTTCGGAGGGGTATCTGGCTACACCAAC. Its translation: CASNPFGGVSGYTN. V gene TRBV7-2 combines with J gene TRBJ1-2; D is possibly TRBD1 (5 bases). Germline CDR1 is SGHTA and CDR2 is FQGNSA. The length of the CDR3 is 14 residues. Trimming took off 7 bases at V and 7 bases at J, with 19 bases between the two ends.

This clonotype was found many times. The chain joins TRBV20-1 to TRBJ1-1; D ambiguous. The CDR3 covers 11 residues. Between the trimmed V and J ends, which lost 0 bases and 11 bases, there was a span of 10 bases. Germline CDR1 DFQATT, CDR2 SNEGSKA (reference sequence). The CDR3 region has the DNA TGCAGTGCTAGAGATGGCTCTTGGGCTTTCTTT. Its protein product is CSARDGSWAFF.

The table lists this clonotype with many counts. V gene TRBV6-5 combines with J gene TRBJ1-3, with a weak D call TRBD1 (6 bases). In germline, CDR1 is MNHEY, CDR2 SVGAGI. V gave up 7 bases and J gave up 1 base, with 14 bases separating them. CDR3 length: 15 residues. The DNA for the CDR3 is TGTGCCAGCACCCGGGGGGGCTCGTCTGGAAACACCATATATTTT. It encodes CASTRGGSSGNTIYF.

This clonotype occurred many times. V and J are TRBV7-3 and TRBJ2-5; perhaps TRBD2 as D (6 bases). Germline V gene lookup returns CDR1 SGHTA and CDR2 FQGTGA. Trimming removed 4 bases from V and 2 bases from J, with 23 bases in between. CDR3 length: 18 residues. The CDR3 nucleotides read TGTGCCAGCAGCTCCTACTGGTTCCCCGGTCGGGGGCAAGAGACCCAGTACTTC. This sequence encodes CASSSYWFPGRGQETQYF.

This clonotype was found many times. The gene calls are TRBV5-1 and TRBJ1-4; a possible D gene is TRBD1 (5 bases). This CDR3 has 12 amino acids. In germline, CDR1 is SGHRS, CDR2 YFSETQ. The V and J ends lost 5 bases and 8 bases respectively, with 10 bases between them. The CDR3 region is CASRGDLEKLFF. CDR3 DNA: TGCGCCAGCAGAGGGGACCTCGAAAAACTGTTTTTT.

This clonotype was detected only a few times. The germline gene is not matched at one end of the junction; a read error may be the cause. The chain recombines TRBV27 with TRBJ1-2, with 9 nucleotides matching TRBD1. CDR1 is MNHEY, CDR2 SMNVEV, per germline (reference sequence). This CDR3 spans 16 amino acids. The CDR3 DNA reads TGTGCCAGCAGATTATCCGGGACAGGGCATTCCTATGGCTACACCTTC. It codes for CASRLSGTGHSYGYTF.

This clonotype was observed many times. The gene calls are TRBV12-3 or TRBV12-4 and TRBJ1-3; TRBD1 matches at 7 bases. After removal of 6 bases from V and 0 bases from J, the junction contained 8 bases not matched to a gene. The CDR3 sequence is 16 residues long. Here the CDR3 reads CASRTGFDFSGNTIYF. CDR3 sequence (DNA): TGTGCCAGCAGGACAGGGTTCGACTTCTCTGGAAACACCATATATTTT.

For this clonotype: With a much larger clone just one base away, this may be a read error. This chain uses TRBV7-2 with TRBJ2-2, with D uncertain. The germline CDR1 and CDR2 sequences are SGHTA and FQGNSA. CDR3 length: 12 amino acids. The CDR3 bases are TGTGCCAGAAGCTGGGGCACCGGGGAGCTGTTTTTT. Translation: CARSWGTGELFF.

This sequence joins TRBV7-6 and TRBJ2-7; TRBD1 might be the D (5 bases). V shed 4 bases and J shed 4 bases, with 20 bases lying between them. This CDR3 region has 16 residues. CDR1 is SGHVS and CDR2 is FNYEAQ in the germline V gene. CDR3 sequence: CASSSNADTPSYEQYF. DNA for the CDR3: TGTGCCAGCAGCTCTAACGCGGACACCCCTTCGTACGAGCAGTACTTC.

This rearrangement joins TRBV27 to TRBJ2-7; D gene uncertain. V lost 6 bases to trimming and J lost 1 base, with 10 bases between them. This CDR3 is built from 13 residues. Germline CDR1 and CDR2: MNHEY and SMNVEV (reference sequence). The CDR3 loop is CASRDRLSYEQYF. The CDR3 region has the DNA TGTGCCAGCAGAGATCGGCTATCCTACGAGCAGTACTTC.

In its sample, this clonotype was seen many times. The rearrangement links TRBV5-1 to TRBJ1-2; tentatively, D is TRBD1 (5 bases). The CDR3 runs to 16 residues. Trimming shortened V by 5 bases and J by 0 bases, and 17 bases separated the two germline ends. In germline, CDR1 is SGHRS, CDR2 YFSETQ. As DNA, the CDR3 is TGCGCCAGCAGGGCCGGTGACAGCTTCGCTAACTATGGCTACACCTTC. It encodes CASRAGDSFANYGYTF.

This clonotype was counted ten times or more. J is TRBJ2-7 and V is TRBV28; 10 nucleotides line up with TRBD2. Germline loops: CDR1 MDHEN, CDR2 SYDVKM. The CDR3 loop spans 14 amino acids. V was clipped by 5 bases and J by 7 bases; unmatched bases: 8. CDR3 sequence: CASSPPGSGREQYF. CDR3 coding DNA: TGTGCCAGCAGTCCCCCGGGTAGCGGGAGGGAGCAGTACTTC.

This clonotype was counted many times. The chain couples TRBV7-2 to TRBJ2-7; no reliable D call. Per the germline V gene, CDR1 is SGHTA and CDR2 is FQGNSA. There are 13 residues in the CDR3. The V gene lost 5 bases and the J gene lost 5 bases, with 13 bases spanning the gap. CDR3 DNA sequence: TGTGCCAGCAGCGCCCGACCTAGTAACGAGCAGTACTTC. Protein product: CASSARPSNEQYF.

This clonotype was seen many times. This rearrangement joins TRBV5-1 to TRBJ1-4; 7 bases are shared with TRBD1. Germline values: CDR1 SGHRS, CDR2 YFSETQ. V was clipped by 1 base and J by 0 bases; unmatched bases: 6. CDR3 length equals 17 residues. The CDR3 DNA sequence: TGCGCCAGCAGCTTGCACCCAGGGGGGGCAACTAATGAAAAACTGTTTTTT. It specifies CASSLHPGGATNEKLFF.

In its sample, this clonotype was seen many times. This chain links TRBV20-1 with TRBJ2-1; D is unresolved. V was shortened by 1 base and J by 0 bases, with 4 bases between the two germline ends. CDR1 DFQATT and CDR2 SNEGSKA come from the germline V gene (reference sequence). The CDR3 loop spans 13 amino acids. This CDR3 reads CSARGDSYNEQFF. The CDR3 DNA follows: TGCAGTGCTAGAGGGGACTCCTACAATGAGCAGTTCTTC.

This clonotype was seen at least ten times. The genes are TRBV29-1 and TRBJ2-7, with D maybe TRBD1 (6 bases). This CDR3 spans 15 amino acids. Germline lookup yields CDR1 SQVTM and CDR2 ANQGSEA. The V and J ends lost 7 bases and 4 bases respectively, with 23 bases between them. CDR3 nucleotide sequence: TGCAGCGCCCTGTCAACAGGGCTTAGTGGTTACGAGCAGTACTTC. Encoded protein: CSALSTGLSGYEQYF.